Described below is a single TCR beta chain sequence and its context. Its specific antigen is unknown. Base quality data are lacking; no much larger clone is found one base away. The cohort comprised 666 healthy bone marrow donors. All cohort members were sampled while nominally healthy, although unrecorded immune exposures were likely present. The donor was CMV seronegative and was included in the group of several hundred seronegative cohort members. A peripheral blood sample was provided by each donor, and peripheral blood mononuclear cells were used for TCR beta sequencing. Genomic DNA extraction from the blood cell samples was performed with the Qiagen DNeasy Blood Extraction Kit. This sample was included in a study of cytomegalovirus exposure and HLA in healthy donors (dated by TCRdb to the late 2010s). Background for the entire study: An earlier analysis of 587 of the donors reported approximately 280 Gb of sequence data and roughly 120 million unique TCR beta sequences obtained from some 170 million T cells. Roughly 5 DR-DQ haplotypes were treated as single units for association and clustering because of strong linkage in the cohort. A later analysis re-examined previously published TCR beta repertoires from more than 650 donors and added high-resolution HLA genotyping to investigate patterns of TCR occurrence. The study aimed to test whether signatures of past pathogen exposure could be identified by cataloging public T cell receptors. An earlier analysis of approximately 640 of the donors applied high-throughput TCR beta sequencing to assess whether each TCR beta V gene segment acted as functional or pseudogenic. All discovery cohort repertoires had been generated on a single sequencing platform. The study used immunosequencing to profile the T cell repertoires of several hundred subjects and linked those repertoires to cytomegalovirus serostatus. HLA typing covered class I and class II loci at four-digit resolution. The study combined high-throughput TCR immunosequencing, statistical association of individual TCRs with disease status, and machine learning to predict cytomegalovirus infection status. Besides the first cohort of 666 subjects, a separate validation cohort made up of 120 different subjects was used. Roughly 300 gigabases of sequencing data and some 85 million unique TCR sequences were included in an early release covering under 650 HLA-typed donors. Genome-wide SNP genotypes for about 65% of the roughly 670 donors were used in a later genetic analysis, which treated that subset as a discovery cohort. The genetic ancestry cluster associated with self-reported Caucasian donors included 81% of the approximately 410 genotyped donors. Rather than using new phenotypic data, the later analysis identified candidate immune exposures from TCR beta sequences and from how often those sequences occurred across donors. On average, over 200,000 unique TCR beta nucleotide sequences were sequenced per donor among 398 genotyped donors of the cohort, with roughly 18% of those sequences being non-productive. Donor age, sex, ethnicity and CMV serostatus were compiled alongside the repertoire data. The number of typed donors differed by locus: about 620-640 for A, B, C, DRB1 and DQB1; about 520 for DQA1; about 600 for DPA1; and some 430 for DPB1. The research as a whole found: A later genetic analysis reported fewer N-insertions in productive TCRs among donors in an Asian-associated ancestry cluster than the approximately 670-donor mean. According to a later analysis, TCR association rates differed among HLA loci, with DRB1 alleles showing the most associated TCRs and HLA-C alleles showing the fewest. While some public TCRs were present in many individuals, most TCR sequences turned up only very rarely across donors. Three of the identified cytomegalovirus-associated TCR beta chains were confirmed in vitro to be specific for cytomegalovirus antigens. Because counts were too low, seventeen rarely observed V segments, including chromosome 9 orphons, were excluded from the earlier analysis of 587 of the donors. Immune exposure information for the cohort was limited to CMV serostatus. The classifier was reported to diagnose cytomegalovirus status with high specificity and sensitivity in both the original and validation cohorts. The study gave a list of under 200 TCR beta chains associated with cytomegalovirus. A later analysis found that HLA-associated TCR beta chains were more clonally expanded and had lower generation probabilities than equally common non-associated chains. A further reported finding was that TCR beta sequences accurately predicted the HLA-A and HLA-B alleles for most subjects in the first cohort. At a false discovery rate of 0.05, a later analysis linked some 17,000 TCR beta sequences to specific HLA alleles. Roughly uniform sequencing depth across donors was assumed in presence/absence analyses, although this assumption may not hold. Because HLA typing was missing for some donors at each locus, association tests included only the typed subset. When HLA alleles, especially DR and DQ, strongly co-occurred, attributing TCR associations to individual alleles was difficult. Because the 87-base-pair reads could not distinguish some IMGT-functional V segments, including TRBV6-2 and TRBV6-3, those segments were excluded. Correlated functional status among segregating V segments might be attributable to linkage disequilibrium, but an unknown experimental factor could not be ruled out. Only TCR beta chains were sequenced in this cohort, and the absence of alpha or paired-chain data limited detectable features. In a later analysis, several top co-occurrence clusters were reported to appear linked to parvovirus B19, influenza, CMV and Epstein-Barr virus. Most CMV-associated TCR beta chains appeared to be HLA-restricted in a later analysis, and the HLA associations seemed to be driven largely by CMV exposure. A later genetic analysis associated a missense DCLRE1C variant with V-gene and J-gene trimming of TCR beta chains, and an independent cohort replicated the association. According to the authors, the approach could potentially be generalized to other disease states and immunological phenotypes. A group of highly shared sequence variants was considered likely to be a technical artifact of the sequencing pipeline. An earlier analysis of approximately 590 of the donors showed that most TCR beta V segments appeared in productive rearrangements either about 87% or about 30% of the time, which broadly matched IMGT annotations.

As encoded in the germline V gene, CDR1 is SGHTA while CDR2 is FQGNSA. Trimming takes 0 bases off V and 8 bases off J; junction bases not matched to a gene: 7. Inclusive of the bounding cysteine and phenylalanine, the CDR3 is 16 residues long. The retained sequence is limited to the CDR3, 48 bases, with the frame set at the first base. Library method: the immunoSEQ multiplex PCR assay. For the multiplex PCR, a mixture combining 60 forward primers for TCR Vbeta segments and 13 reverse primers for TCR Jbeta segments was used. A multiplex PCR assay on genomic DNA amplified the CDR3 region of rearranged TCR beta genes. The amplified TCR beta libraries were sequenced on the Illumina HiSeq System as 87-base-pair reads. In the paper's pipeline: Across the roughly 640 repertoires, a later analysis counted 80 million or so unique TCR beta chains, some 11 million of which were shared by at least two donors. Raw reads were error-corrected and collapsed into unique sequences by a nearest-neighbor algorithm in which closely related sequences were merged to remove PCR and sequencing errors. CDR3 sequences were aligned to IMGT reference sequences to assign V, D and J gene segments. For a sequence to be retained, at least a six-nucleotide match to both a V gene segment and a J gene segment was required. Rearrangements were called productive when the CDR3 lacked stop codons and stayed in frame with V and J; all others were non-productive. Following IMGT convention, CDR3 was defined as the stretch from the second conserved V-encoded cysteine up to the conserved J-encoded phenylalanine. Sequences without an unambiguous match to a single V gene segment were excluded from the earlier analysis of 500 to 700 of the donors. In an earlier analysis of 587 of the donors, V segments were called functional above 56.7% productive rearrangements and were called segregating when the between-donor standard deviation exceeded 5%. To diagnose cytomegalovirus status from the catalog of TCR beta chain sequences, a statistical classification framework was built. V and J gene assignment, in a later analysis, came from comparing TCR nucleotide sequences with IMGT/GENE-DB human TR gene sequences. In a later analysis, CDR3 sequences and most-parsimonious VDJ recombination scenarios were assigned using the TCRdist pipeline. A later analysis defined each TCR beta chain by its CDR3 amino acid sequence plus V-gene family, and excluded reads lacking a unique V-gene family. A later analysis removed several hundred highly shared, low-generation-probability nucleotide sequences to deal with suspected cross-contamination and a sequencing artifact. A later analysis calculated a clonal expansion index for each public chain from normalized within-repertoire ranks of inferred template counts. In a later analysis, generation probabilities were computed using a VDJ recombination model fitted to out-of-frame rearrangements, and the results were checked against IGoR. A later analysis scored TCR-TCR, TCR-HLA and TCR-CMV co-occurrence with hypergeometric tests, applying a repertoire-size bias correction to TCR pairs. A later analysis estimated false discovery rates by permuting HLA or CMV assignments 20 times. In a later analysis, co-occurring TCRs were grouped using DBSCAN, with TCRdist sequence similarity added in when clustering inside HLA-allele-positive subsets. For co-occurrence clustering, repertoires with fewer than 30,000 or more than 120,000 public chains were excluded, along with five or six repertoires with anomalous nucleotide sharing. In its TCRdb copy, this immuneACCESS table keeps in-frame sequences only and misses some clones. Where compared with another copy, unresolved V genes explain less than half of these, and the others have no known cause. Clonal size and the V and J genes are those of that table, whereas D and trimming came from the DNA. The sample records over 200,000 clones, about 72% of which are singletons. The ten largest make up around 4% of the sample.

The sequence derives from a male donor in good health and CMV-seronegative. The sequenced sample was PBMCs. The chain links TRBV7-2 with TRBJ2-1; 10 central bases correspond to TRBD2. The CDR3 reads CASSLAPSGRGDEQFF. In nucleotides, the sequence is TGTGCCAGCAGCTTAGCGCCCAGCGGGAGGGGGGATGAGCAGTTCTTC.